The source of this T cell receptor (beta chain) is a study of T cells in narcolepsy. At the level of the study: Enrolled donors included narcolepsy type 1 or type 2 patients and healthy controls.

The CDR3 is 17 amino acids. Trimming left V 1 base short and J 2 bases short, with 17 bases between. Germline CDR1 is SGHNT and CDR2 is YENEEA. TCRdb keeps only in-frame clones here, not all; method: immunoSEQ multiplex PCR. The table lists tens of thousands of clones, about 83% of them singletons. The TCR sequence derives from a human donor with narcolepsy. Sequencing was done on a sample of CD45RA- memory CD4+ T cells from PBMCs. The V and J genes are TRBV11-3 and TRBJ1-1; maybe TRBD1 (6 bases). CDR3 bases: TGTGCCAGCAGCTTAGCTCTGTGGACAGCTGTAAACACTGAAGCTTTCTTT. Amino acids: CASSLALWTAVNTEAFF. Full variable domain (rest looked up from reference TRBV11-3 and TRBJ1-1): EAGVVQSPRYKIIEKKQPVAFWCNPISGHNTLYWYLQNLGQGPELLIRYENEEAVDDSQLPKDRFSAERLKGVDSTLKIQPAELGDSAVYLCASSLALWTAVNTEAFFGQGTRLTVV.